This T cell receptor (beta chain) was sequenced for a study of response to subunit inactivated influenza vaccine. Regarding the study as a whole: Authors proposed each seasonal influenza vaccination draws in few new T cells.

This CDR3 region has 17 residues. Trimming left V 8 bases short and J 0 bases short, with 17 bases between. Germline assignment: CDR1 LNHNV and CDR2 YYDKDF (reference sequence). TCRdb reprocessed the RT-PCR reads with MiXCR, giving one entry per CDR3 protein. Of about 480,000 distinct CDR3 sequences detected, 9.5% to 12% appear once; the ten largest clones hold 10% to 15%. This clonotype was seen more than once but under ten times. The antigen is undetermined. This specimen consisted of PBMCs from blood, obtained more than 35 days after vaccination. The TCR originated in a man aged 45-65 years who received an inactivated influenza vaccine. This rearrangement joins TRBV15 to TRBJ2-6; no clear D. CDR3 residues: CATGSGRSSSGANVLTF. DNA of the CDR3: TGTGCCACCGGCTCGGGCAGGTCGAGCTCTGGGGCCAACGTCCTGACTTTC. Combining the CDR3 with reference TRBV15 and TRBJ2-6 gives the whole variable domain DAMVIQNPRYQVTQFGKPVTLSCSQTLNHNVMYWYQQKSSQAPKLLFHYYDKDFNNEADTPDNFQSRRPNTSFCFLDIRSPGLGDTAMYLCATGSGRSSSGANVLTFGAGSRLTVL.